This T cell receptor beta chain is from a study of CD8+CD57+ T cells in acquired aplastic anemia. On the study more broadly: DNA recovered from sorted CD4+ and CD8+ cells had a mean of approximately 3 ug. Study conclusions and caveats: For CD8+ Simpson's diversity, patients and controls showed no significant difference. Patients and controls turned out to have some 30 CD8+ CDR3 sequences in common.

From germline, CDR1 is LGHNT and CDR2 FRNRAP. This CDR3 has 13 amino acids. Trimming shortened V by 3 bases and J by 6 bases, and 11 bases separated the two germline ends. Researchers used genomic DNA as the template to profile TCR beta VDJ and CDR3. MiXCR, run by TCRdb on the reads, gives a single entry per CDR3 protein. The table records about 210,000 distinct CDR3 sequences, 34% of them present only once. As for this clonotype: Its specificity is not known.

This clonotype was sampled from a human donor in good health, serving as a control. The V and J genes are TRBV12-5 and TRBJ1-1; D gene uncertain. Input material: sorted CD4+, CD8+, or CD8+CD57+ T cells (not recorded which) from PBMCs. CDR3 nucleotide sequence: TGTGCTAGTGGTTTAAGCTCAAGCGCTGAAGCTTTCTTT. Translating gives CASGLSSSAEAFF.